These T cell receptor beta chains were read from a single sample in a study of cytomegalovirus exposure and HLA in healthy donors. Using immunoSEQ multiplex PCR, the repertoire was profiled, and TCRdb retains in-frame clones only, with some absent. The sample lists over 150,000 clones; about 80% were seen once. The sample consisted of PBMCs. The receptors come from a man aged 30 to 39 in good health and CMV-seropositive. CDR3s include the opening cysteine and the closing phenylalanine or tryptophan. The D gene is left open where the match is weak. Rows give clone size only sometimes, using once, few, many, or a class for an expanded clone.

clone size,D gene,V gene,CDR3 length,J gene,CDR3 protein,CDR3 DNA
-,TRBD1,TRBV14,14,TRBJ1-5,CASSPGQSNQPQHF,TGTGCCAGCAGCCCGGGACAGAGCAATCAGCCCCAGCATTTT
-,TRBD2,TRBV4-1,17,TRBJ2-1,CASSQAASGREDNEQFF,TGCGCCAGCAGCCAAGCGGCTAGCGGAAGGGAAGACAATGAGCAGTTCTTC
-,TRBD2,TRBV7-2,17,TRBJ2-7,CASSIRTSGRVYYEQYF,TGTGCCAGCAGCATAAGGACTAGCGGGAGGGTGTACTACGAGCAGTACTTC
-,-,TRBV5-6,13,TRBJ2-2,CASSLELTGELFF,TGTGCCAGCAGCTTAGAACTAACCGGGGAGCTGTTTTTT
once,-,TRBV5-5,13,TRBJ2-7,CASSRGIYYEQYF,TGTGCCAGCAGCCGCGGGATCTACTACGAGCAGTACTTC
once,TRBD1,TRBV19,16,TRBJ2-5,CASSSRRDRGQETQYF,TGTGCCAGTAGTTCTAGGAGGGACAGGGGTCAAGAGACCCAGTACTTC
-,TRBD1,TRBV29-1,16,TRBJ2-2,CSGLGTGDTNTGELFF,TGCAGCGGCCTAGGGACAGGGGATACCAACACCGGGGAGCTGTTTTTT
-,TRBD1,TRBV27,13,TRBJ1-2,CASRATGFYGYTF,TGTGCCAGCAGGGCGACAGGGTTCTATGGCTACACCTTC
-,-,TRBV10-3,12,TRBJ1-1,CAIREGITEAFF,TGTGCCATACGGGAAGGGATCACTGAAGCTTTCTTT
-,-,TRBV7-3,16,TRBJ2-3,CASSPTRGLSTDTQYF,TGTGCCAGCAGCCCCACCCGAGGGCTAAGCACAGATACGCAGTATTTT
-,-,TRBV4-1,17,TRBJ2-7,CASSQGEGTPDPAEQYF,TGCGCCAGCAGCCAAGGAGAAGGGACACCTGACCCGGCGGAGCAGTACTTC
-,TRBD1,TRBV27,17,TRBJ1-2,CASSLWSGRRGIYGYTF,TGTGCCAGCAGTTTATGGTCGGGACGCAGGGGGATATATGGCTACACCTTC
-,-,TRBV27,13,TRBJ1-5,CASSLGLNQPQHF,TGTGCCAGCAGTTTAGGGCTCAATCAGCCCCAGCATTTT
-,-,TRBV19,19,TRBJ1-6,CASSTQGRGGKGGNSPLHF,TGTGCCAGTAGTACCCAGGGAAGAGGTGGGAAGGGTGGCAATTCACCCCTCCACTTT
-,-,TRBV4-1,16,TRBJ1-1,CASSPPFQGRPTEAFF,TGCGCCAGCAGCCCACCCTTCCAGGGGCGCCCCACTGAAGCTTTCTTT
-,TRBD1,TRBV11-3,17,TRBJ2-1,CASSLSLMGTGGNEQFF,TGTGCCAGCAGCTTATCCCTTATGGGGACAGGGGGCAATGAGCAGTTCTTC
few,-,TRBV5-1,14,TRBJ1-4,CASSLGRTGEKLFF,TGCGCCAGCAGCTTGGGGAGGACGGGCGAAAAACTGTTTTTT
-,TRBD1,TRBV5-4,15,TRBJ2-7,CASSFPGQGRHEQYF,TGTGCCAGCAGCTTCCCCGGACAGGGTCGCCACGAGCAGTACTTC
-,TRBD2,TRBV6-1,15,TRBJ2-1,CASSQLGLVFNEQFF,TGTGCCAGCTCACAACTCGGACTAGTATTCAATGAGCAGTTCTTC
-,-,TRBV6-5,11,TRBJ1-3,CATYRGNTIYF,TGTGCCACTTACAGGGGAAACACCATATATTTT
-,-,TRBV7-8,16,TRBJ1-1,CASSPRRGTMNTEAFF,TGTGCCAGCAGCCCCCGGCGGGGTACCATGAACACTGAAGCTTTCTTT
-,TRBD2,TRBV7-8,15,TRBJ2-2,CASSYGLAGTGELFF,TGTGCCAGCAGCTATGGACTAGCGGGGACCGGGGAGCTGTTTTTT
-,TRBD2,TRBV6-1,16,TRBJ2-7,CASSEGLAGGIYEQYF,TGTGCCAGCAGTGAAGGGCTAGCGGGAGGGATTTACGAGCAGTACTTC
-,TRBD2,TRBV7-3,16,TRBJ2-1,CASSWASGAPSNEQFF,TGTGCCAGCAGCTGGGCTAGCGGGGCCCCCTCGAATGAGCAGTTCTTC
-,TRBD2,TRBV27,15,TRBJ2-7,CASSLGTSGSYEQYF,TGTGCCAGCAGTTTAGGGACTAGCGGGAGTTACGAGCAGTACTTC
-,TRBD1,TRBV7-9,15,TRBJ1-2,CASSPRPGGEVGYTF,TGTGCCAGCAGCCCCCGCCCAGGGGGCGAGGTTGGCTACACCTTC
-,TRBD1,TRBV5-1,16,TRBJ2-7,CASSLFKSGQGIEQYF,TGCGCCAGCAGCTTGTTCAAATCAGGACAGGGAATCGAGCAGTACTTC
-,-,TRBV4-1,16,TRBJ2-7,CASSQDSTTVLYEQYF,TGCGCCAGCAGCCAAGATTCGACGACAGTTCTCTACGAGCAGTACTTC
-,-,TRBV5-1,11,TRBJ2-7,CASSLSSEQYF,TGCGCCAGCAGCTTGTCGTCCGAGCAGTACTTC
-,-,TRBV18,14,TRBJ2-7,CASSPRQGGYEQYF,TGTGCCAGCTCACCACGGCAGGGTGGCTACGAGCAGTACTTC
-,TRBD1,TRBV6-5,14,TRBJ2-7,CASKYATGNDEQYF,TGTGCCAGCAAATACGCGACAGGGAATGACGAGCAGTACTTC
-,-,TRBV21-1,11,TRBJ1-2,CASRPVCRYTF,TGTGCCAGTCGTCCGGTGTGCCGCTACACCTTC
-,TRBD1,TRBV15,13,TRBJ2-2,CATGTVNTGELFF,TGTGCCACGGGGACAGTTAACACCGGGGAGCTGTTTTTT
-,-,TRBV11-3,13,TRBJ2-1,CASKISEYNEQFF,TGTGCCAGCAAAATCAGCGAATACAATGAGCAGTTCTTC
-,-,TRBV6-6,15,TRBJ1-5,CASSPGRDSNQPQHF,TGTGCCAGCAGTCCTGGACGGGATAGCAATCAGCCCCAGCATTTT
-,-,TRBV11-3,16,TRBJ2-3,CASSSNRVRRIDTQYF,TGTGCCAGCAGCTCAAACCGGGTCCGTCGCATAGATACGCAGTATTTT
-,-,TRBV5-5,16,TRBJ2-6,CASSSDSFSGANVLTF,TGTGCCAGCAGCTCGGACAGTTTCTCTGGGGCCAACGTCCTGACTTTC
-,TRBD1,TRBV7-8,18,TRBJ2-1,CASSSPTGASPTYNEQFF,TGTGCCAGCAGCTCCCCAACAGGGGCCTCCCCCACCTACAATGAGCAGTTCTTC
-,-,TRBV11-2,13,TRBJ2-5,CASSLLSLETQYF,TGTGCCAGCAGCTTATTATCCCTCGAGACCCAGTACTTC
-,-,TRBV5-1,14,TRBJ1-2,CASSLGQTLYGYTF,TGCGCCAGCAGCCTAGGACAGACTCTCTATGGCTACACCTTC
-,-,TRBV7-2,15,TRBJ1-2,CASSFQLGFSQGWTF,TGTGCCAGCAGCTTTCAGTTGGGATTCTCACAGGGATGGACCTTC
-,-,TRBV28,11,TRBJ1-1,CASSFALEAFF,TGTGCCAGCAGTTTCGCATTAGAGGCTTTCTTT
-,-,TRBV6-6,13,TRBJ1-1,CASSYGTVTEAFF,TGTGCCAGCAGTTACGGTACGGTCACTGAAGCTTTCTTT
-,TRBD2,TRBV9,15,TRBJ2-1,CASSIRGGPYNEQFF,TGTGCCAGCAGCATTCGGGGGGGTCCCTACAATGAGCAGTTCTTC
-,TRBD1,TRBV7-9,14,TRBJ1-2,CSSSFGQGVDTYTF,TGTTCCAGCAGCTTCGGACAGGGGGTAGATACCTACACCTTC
-,-,TRBV4-3,14,TRBJ2-3,CASSQHGATDTQYF,TGCGCCAGCAGCCAACATGGGGCTACAGATACGCAGTATTTT
-,TRBD1,TRBV7-8,14,TRBJ1-5,CASSGGTDNQPQHF,TGTGCCAGCAGCGGAGGGACAGATAATCAGCCCCAGCATTTT
-,-,TRBV9,13,TRBJ2-5,CASSVDREETQYF,TGTGCCAGCAGCGTAGACAGGGAAGAGACCCAGTACTTC
-,TRBD1,TRBV25-1,13,TRBJ1-1,CASSEDRDTEAFF,TGTGCCAGCAGTGAAGACAGGGACACTGAAGCTTTCTTT
-,TRBD2,TRBV11-2,17,TRBJ2-1,CASSPRGTSGGAWEQFF,TGTGCCAGCAGCCCGCGGGGGACTAGCGGGGGGGCCTGGGAGCAGTTCTTC
few,-,TRBV4-1,14,TRBJ1-1,CASSRDGGGTEAFF,TGCGCCAGCAGCCGAGACGGGGGGGGCACTGAAGCTTTCTTT